This record looks at one T cell receptor (beta chain) sequence and its context. The data were obtained in a study of blood T cell repertoires in COVID-19. Looking at the study overall: Samples representing acute and convalescent COVID-19 were sourced from the United States, Italy and Spain.

Clinical history as reported by participants underpinned cohort assignment. Symptom resolution, clearance, or two negative PCRs marked the recovered donors of Cohort 3. As originally analysed: Nucleated cell number was recorded as an estimate derived from reference gene primer amplification. Only in-frame clones appear in the TCRdb table, and some are missing; sequencing was by immunoSEQ multiplex PCR. V and J calls and clone size come straight from that table; D and trimming were deduced from the DNA. The data show 200,000 to 250,000 clones, about four fifths seen once. This CDR3 is 13 amino acids long. Trimming pared 4 bases from V and 2 bases from J, leaving 11 bases between. Germline-derived CDR1 and CDR2 are SQVTM and ANQGSEA.

This TCR derives from a man in his fifties or sixties who had recovered from COVID-19. The specimen was PBMCs or T cells enriched from blood (not recorded which). The J gene is TRBJ1-2, the V gene TRBV29-1; a possible D gene is TRBD1 (5 bases). The CDR3 loop is CSVGGTQNYGYTF. Written as DNA, the CDR3 is TGCAGCGTTGGGGGCACACAGAACTATGGCTACACCTTC.